This T cell receptor beta chain was captured in a study of blood T cells in healthy people across ages (dated by TCRdb to between 2014 and 2016). Regarding the research as a whole: Template switching captured roughly one uniquely barcoded TCR beta cDNA molecule per two T cells in model experiments. Four age groups were formed from the donors: young (average roughly 15 years), middle-aged (around 40), aged (62) and long-lived (82). The study analyzed two additional independent replicas of 1 million unique cDNA reads from the same blood draw for two donors, one aged 18 to 29 and one aged 80 or older. The study measured age-related changes in TCR beta repertoire diversity using deep sequencing normalized with unique cDNA molecular identifiers.

Donors were around 37 systemically healthy Caucasian individuals from Russia aged roughly 6 to 90 years. Around 10 milliliters of peripheral blood were drawn from each donor into EDTA-treated Vacutainer tubes. Ficoll-Paque density-gradient centrifugation was used to isolate PBMCs, with at least 6.5 million per sample. Total RNA was extracted from PBMCs with Trizol reagent, with at least 6 micrograms obtained per sample. Naive CD45RAhigh/CD27high T cell percentages were measured by flow cytometry on a PBMC aliquot from every donor. Paper-wide results and their limitations: The CMV infection status of donors was not known, potentially confounding age-related changes in expanded clonotypes. There was a strong correlation between observed TCR beta diversity and the percentage of naive T cells measured by flow cytometry. Estimates of total diversity based on one million sequenced T cells were regarded as lower bounds and as underestimates. Observed TCR beta diversity per million T cells fell roughly linearly with age, and a significant reduction was already apparent by age about 43. Since profiling was done on bulk unsorted PBMCs, naive and antigen-experienced compartments could not be conclusively compared. Compared with the aged group, more naive CD4+ T cells, fewer expanded clones and increased TCR diversity were shown by the long-lived group, suggesting age selection.

Trimming costs V 2 bases and J 5 bases, and their ends lie 12 bases apart. The CDR1 and CDR2 encoded by the germline V gene (reference sequence) are SEHNR and FQNEAQ. The CDR3 spans 15 residues, from the cysteine through the phenylalanine. Only CDR3 DNA is held: 45 bases, read in frame from base 1. Comment on this clonotype: Its specific antigen is unknown. Per-base quality was not reported, and no clone a single base away is much larger than it.

The method behind the library was 5' RACE. Sequencer: Illumina HiSeq 2500. A second roughly 6 to 11 cycle PCR used a sample-barcoded 5' primer and a J-beta primer mix. A unique molecular identifier was introduced onto each TCR beta cDNA molecule by a template-switch 5' adaptor carrying 12 random nucleotides. Each sample yielded at least 2.5 million CDR3-containing paired-end reads. First-strand cDNA synthesis was performed from all RNA using the Mint cDNA synthesis kit, with priming by a TRBC-specific oligonucleotide. Following uracil-DNA glycosylase treatment, all cDNA underwent a first 18-cycle PCR with the universal primers M1SS and BC2_uni_R. In the paper's pipeline: For normalization, 1 million high-quality reads, each with a distinct molecular identifier, were randomly selected from each sample. Instead of being binned into consensus sequences, reads with shared molecular identifiers were discarded. CDR3 identification, clonotype clustering and error correction used MiTCR with a Q25 quality threshold and the strictest error-elimination algorithm. Lower-bound total TCR beta diversity was estimated with a nonparametric unseen species model using Euler transformation. The public reads were reprocessed in TCRdb via fastp at Q25 and MiXCR, keeping in-frame beta chains. Identical CDR3 proteins give one entry, which carries the most common genes and DNA. The V and J calls were not made by the authors but by TCRdb's processing. For this sample the table gives some 760,000 distinct CDR3 sequences, of which 20% to 30% were detected only once. 9.4% of the sample is held by the ten biggest clonotypes.

These data are also associated with another study on T cells of mothers and their children. That second report states: Nine systemically healthy Caucasian individuals served as donors, namely three mothers together with their six children. cDNA synthesis consumed the entire amount of extracted RNA, loaded at roughly 1.5 ug RNA in each 15 ul reaction. In the second PCR, the M1S primer added sample barcodes and 2-4 random nucleotides. More than 8 million TCR beta CDR3 reads were obtained from each mother, and some 3.2 million reads were obtained from each child. TCR recombination output is similarly shaped by thymic selection in related and unrelated pairs, with a minor effect exerted by inherited differences. Normalized repertoire overlap was always slightly but never significantly higher in related than unrelated mother-child pairs. No persistent microchimeric T cell clones were found, with a detection sensitivity of 85 to 100 clones per million clonotypes. The study used deep NGS to compare TCR beta repertoires of mothers and children, seeking features distinguishing related mother-child pairs from unrelated individuals. The mean age was around 40 +/- 4 years for the mothers and approximately 11 +/- 4 years for the children. After adapter ligation was performed with NEBNext reagents, the libraries were sequenced on an Illumina HiSeq 2000 with 100+100 nt paired-end reads. To avoid cross-contamination, the mother libraries and the child libraries were prepared a month apart and sequenced in separate runs. For each donor, between roughly 450,000 and 2,300,000 distinct TCR beta clonotypes were identified. Naive TCR beta clonotypes were estimated from low-frequency clonotypes matched to each donor's FACS-determined naive share, without sorting.

The chain couples TRBV7-9 to TRBJ1-4, with the D gene call left open. This TCR was sampled from a boy between 10 and 17 years old in good health. What was sequenced was blood. CDR3 loop: CASSLTNTENEKLFF. The DNA reads as follows: TGTGCCAGCAGCTTAACTAACACGGAGAATGAAAAACTGTTTTTT.